This T cell receptor (beta chain) appears in the sequencing data of a study of Graves' ophthalmopathy and Graves' hyperthyroidism (dated by TCRdb to between 2017 and 2018). General notes on the study: Peripheral blood was collected before any treatment was given, at the time of initial diagnosis. The study used signatures of the TCR beta repertoire to tell Graves' ophthalmopathy apart from Graves' hyperthyroidism and to predict which patients would progress to ophthalmopathy. In total, approximately 130 blood samples were TCR-sequenced: 40 to 45 ophthalmopathy, approximately 80 hyperthyroidism and some 17 hyperthyroidism-to-ophthalmopathy patients. A discovery set of 100 patients (approximately 45 ophthalmopathy, about 58 stable hyperthyroidism) was enrolled to explore V-J signatures distinguishing ophthalmopathy from hyperthyroidism. An independent validation cohort was composed of fewer than 20 hyperthyroidism patients and 17 patients who later progressed from hyperthyroidism to ophthalmopathy. In about 6 hyperthyroidism patients, T-cell repertoires of thyroid tissue and blood were compared. Following sample collection, hyperthyroidism patients were given methimazole at a starting dose of 30 mg daily, and ophthalmopathy patients were given high-dose intravenous methylprednisolone. The study at large found these results: Among expanded thyroid clonotypes with frequency above 0.001, most also showed up in blood, which suggests that blood repertoires may reflect the thyroid immune response. In cross-validation, the 13-signature model distinguished ophthalmopathy from stable hyperthyroidism with less than 90% sensitivity and about 81% specificity, while in the test set the corresponding values were about 79% and 69%. In validation, the model predicted ophthalmopathy progression with about 70% sensitivity and 72% to 80% specificity; eleven to twelve predicted patients were CT-confirmed with GO in a median of about 6.1 months. Sample size was not statistically predetermined, and group allocation was not concealed from the investigators.

From its cysteine to its phenylalanine, the CDR3 spans 18 amino acids. Left in the record is the CDR3 DNA by itself, 54 bases read in frame from the first base. V is pruned by 0 bases and J by 3 bases, leaving 12 bases of the junction without a gene match. CDR1 and CDR2, per the germline V gene (reference sequence), are DFQATT and SNEGSKA. TCR beta CDR3 regions were amplified from RNA transcripts for repertoire sequencing. The first round was an RT-PCR using HTBI primers with the Qiagen OneStep RT-PCR kit, and this first round was followed by a second-round multiplex PCR, then size selection and purification. The libraries underwent paired-end sequencing with 100 bp reads on an Illumina HiSeq2000. Per the authors' processing: Reads were processed with SOAPnuke, discarding reads with adapters, uncalled bases, mean Phred below 15, or no exact constant-primer or identifier match. COPE v1.2.5 was used to merge the high-quality paired reads. Unique nucleotide sequences were defined as clonotypes and aligned to IMGT TRB V, D and J references using MiTCR v1.1. The analysis was limited to V-J combinations with a frequency above 0.0001, which together covered 99.2% of the repertoires. For each V-J combination, a TCR clonal expansion and chaos score was defined as F50 clonal expansion divided by the chaos observed in the TCRdist matrix. Welch's t-statistics and random forest were used to narrow the features down to about a dozen V-J combinations, which were then fed into a naive Bayes classifier. The similarity between thyroid and blood repertoires was quantified using the Morisita-Horn index. Clones were called with MiXCR by TCRdb after fastp trimmed the public reads at Q25, and only in-frame beta chains were retained. Rows matching on CDR3 protein sequence are summarized as one entry with the most common DNA and genes. TCRdb, not the authors, supplied the V and J calls. The sample yields 300,000 to 450,000 distinct CDR3 sequences; roughly 15% were counted once. Of the sample, around 2.4% is held by the ten largest clones.

This clonotype was observed at least ten times. Its antigen has not been determined. Base qualities are not provided; no much larger clone lies one nucleotide away. A patient counted as having stable hyperthyroidism if there was no progression to ophthalmopathy within 18 months of follow-up. Hyperthyroidism patients were newly diagnosed, with disease duration under 2 months, and aged 18 to 65 years. Patients were excluded if they had other autoimmune diseases, uncontrolled infections, pregnancy or lactation. Clinical symptoms, serum thyroxine, TRAb, thyroid ultrasound and orbital computed tomography formed the basis of the diagnosis. Using Ficoll-Paque density gradient centrifugation, PBMCs were isolated from approximately 11 ml of fresh peripheral blood. Trizol reagent was used to extract the total RNA, and its quality was then checked on an Agilent 2100 Bioanalyzer.

The chain was built from TRBV20-1 and TRBJ2-2, with 8 bases matching TRBD2. The receptor's source is an adult woman with stable Graves' hyperthyroidism. Sequencing input: peripheral blood. The nucleotide sequence is TGCAGTGCTAGAGACGGGAGCGGGAGCATTTGGGACACCGGGGAGCTGTTTTTT. This translates into CSARDGSGSIWDTGELFF.